The source of this T cell receptor beta chain is a study of blood T cell repertoires in COVID-19 (dated by TCRdb to 2018 to 2020). Looking at the study overall: Samples covering the acute and convalescent phases of COVID-19 were provided by collaborators in the United States, Italy and Spain. The sample metadata nearly always contained a de-identified subject ID, COVID-19 status, age in years and sex. Samples were obtained from the ongoing ImmuneRACE study (first 160 participants) and from about 1,300 subjects provided by 6 global collaborators. Where available, HLA class I and class II types were obtained from metadata supplied by the sample provider rather than from assay-based typing. The repertoires were made available in a free public database intended to serve as a resource for research on the immune response to SARS-CoV-2. The material from the prospective study consisted of cDNA or gDNA derived from T cells, B-cell-depleted T cells, or PBMCs. Subjects who had been exposed to COVID-19, were actively infected with it, or had recovered from it provided the deeply sampled blood TCRbeta repertoires that made up the dataset.

The CDR3 runs 15 amino acids, cysteine and phenylalanine included. Only CDR3 DNA remains: 45 bases, in frame from the first base. The germline V gene (reference sequence) provides CDR1 LGHDT and CDR2 YNNKEL. V loses 1 base, J loses 2 bases, and the germline ends lie 11 bases apart. TCRbeta CDR3 regions were amplified from genomic DNA by means of the immunoSEQ Assay, a bias-controlled multiplex PCR. In the authors' own workflow: Nucleated cell counts per sample were estimated from amplification of reference gene primers within the assay. To quantify the absolute abundance of each unique TCRbeta CDR3 rearrangement, sequence reads were collapsed and filtered. For each sample, productive Simpson clonality was calculated by taking the square root of Simpson's diversity index across productive rearrangements. As stored in TCRdb, this immuneACCESS dataset retains in-frame rearrangements with V and J assigned. A fraction of the clones does not appear; measured against another copy, unresolved V genes explain less than half of the discrepancy, and the remainder lacks a known reason. V, J and clone size derive from that table, while D and trimming were established from the DNA sequence. The sample yields almost 350,000 clones; roughly 90% were counted once. Of the sample, 0.85% to 1.3% is held by the ten largest clones.

Participants in the prospective study were aged about 18 to 95 years, lived in 20 to 25 United States geographic areas, and enrolled through a virtual design. In the prospective study, participants were assigned to cohorts based on the clinical history participants reported in a screening survey and a study questionnaire. Exposed participants had been in contact with someone with a PCR-confirmed or clinician-diagnosed COVID-19 case within 2 weeks of study entry. Mobile phlebotomists in the prospective study collected whole blood, serum and a nasopharyngeal or oropharyngeal swab from every participant. Participants in the prospective study had the option to provide additional blood draws and questionnaires over a roughly 2-month period. Before DNA extraction, prospective study blood samples were shipped either frozen or at room temperature. Remarks on this clone: It lacks a known antigen. The input lacks base qualities; no much larger clone sits a single base away.

Study-wide conclusions, independent of this receptor: How much clinical and demographic metadata was included differed by source and by participant, and the metadata was provided uncurated.

The sequenced material came from PBMCs or T cells enriched from blood (not recorded which). The chain uses TRBV3-1 (or the pseudogene TRBV3-2) and TRBJ2-5; the D gene is not confidently resolved. The sequence came from a woman aged 25 to 39 who had been exposed to COVID-19. In nucleotides, the sequence is TGTGCCAGCAGCCAAGTTCCGGGTCAGCAAGAGACCCAGTACTTC. The resulting protein is CASSQVPGQQETQYF.